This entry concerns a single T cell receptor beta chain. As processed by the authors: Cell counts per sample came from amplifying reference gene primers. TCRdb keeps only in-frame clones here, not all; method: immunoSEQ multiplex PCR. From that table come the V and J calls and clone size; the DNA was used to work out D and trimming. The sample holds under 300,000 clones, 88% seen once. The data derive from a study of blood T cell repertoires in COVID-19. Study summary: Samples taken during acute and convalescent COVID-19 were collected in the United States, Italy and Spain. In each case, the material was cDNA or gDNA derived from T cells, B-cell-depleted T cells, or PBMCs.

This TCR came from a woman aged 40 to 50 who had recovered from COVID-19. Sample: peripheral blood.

The CDR3 loop is CATSDDRPNSPLHF. The CDR3 nucleotides are TGTGCCACCAGTGACGACAGACCTAATTCACCCCTCCACTTT. This rearrangement joins TRBV24-1 to TRBJ1-6; D might be TRBD1 (5 bases). This CDR3 comprises 14 residues. CDR1 and CDR2 from the germline V gene are KGHDR and SFDVKD. Between the trimmed V and J ends, which lost 4 bases and 6 bases, there was a span of 9 bases.